This T cell receptor beta chain was sequenced in a study of patients and donors after allogeneic stem cell transplantation. CDR3 size: 13 residues. Between the trimmed V and J ends, which lost 4 bases and 12 bases, there was a span of 18 bases. CDR1 and CDR2 from the germline V gene are ENHRY and SYGVKD. In TCRdb, the RT-PCR reads were re-called with MiXCR into one record per CDR3 protein. This sample yields about 960,000 distinct CDR3 sequences, of which about a sixth are seen a single time; roughly 6% belongs to the top ten. J is TRBJ1-2 and V is TRBV10-3; the D is unclear. The sequenced material came from blood, either unsorted or a sorted T cell fraction (not recorded which). The TCR was taken from a human donor who was either an allogeneic HSCT recipient or a stem cell or donor lymphocyte infusion donor (not recorded which). It is not recorded whose cells these are; they may come from a transplant donor. The CDR3 loop reads CAISGPLGLGHTF. The CDR3, as DNA: TGTGCCATCAGTGGACCCCTCGGTTTGGGCCACACCTTC.